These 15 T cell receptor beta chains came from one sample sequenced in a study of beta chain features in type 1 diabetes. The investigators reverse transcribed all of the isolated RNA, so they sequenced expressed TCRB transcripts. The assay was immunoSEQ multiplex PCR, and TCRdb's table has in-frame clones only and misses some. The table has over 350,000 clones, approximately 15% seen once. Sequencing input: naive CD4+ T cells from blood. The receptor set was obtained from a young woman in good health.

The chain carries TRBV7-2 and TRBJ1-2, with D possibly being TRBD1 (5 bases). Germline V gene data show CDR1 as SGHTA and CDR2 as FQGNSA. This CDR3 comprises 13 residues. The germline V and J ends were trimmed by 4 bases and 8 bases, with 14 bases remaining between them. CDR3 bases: TGTGCCAGCAGCTCCCTGCCCAGGGTAGGCTACACCTTC. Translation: CASSSLPRVGYTF.

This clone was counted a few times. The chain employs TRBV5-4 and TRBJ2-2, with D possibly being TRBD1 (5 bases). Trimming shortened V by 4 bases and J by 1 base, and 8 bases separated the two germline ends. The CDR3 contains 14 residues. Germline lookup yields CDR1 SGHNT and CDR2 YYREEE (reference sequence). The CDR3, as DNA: TGTGCCAGCAGCCTCACAGGGAACACCGGGGAGCTGTTTTTT. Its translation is CASSLTGNTGELFF.

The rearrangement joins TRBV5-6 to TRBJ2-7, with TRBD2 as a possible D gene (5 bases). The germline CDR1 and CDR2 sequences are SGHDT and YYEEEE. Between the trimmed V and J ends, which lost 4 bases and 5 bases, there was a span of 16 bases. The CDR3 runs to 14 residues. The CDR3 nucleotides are TGTGCCAGCAGCCTACGGGGAGCGTCGCACGAGCAGTACTTC. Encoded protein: CASSLRGASHEQYF.

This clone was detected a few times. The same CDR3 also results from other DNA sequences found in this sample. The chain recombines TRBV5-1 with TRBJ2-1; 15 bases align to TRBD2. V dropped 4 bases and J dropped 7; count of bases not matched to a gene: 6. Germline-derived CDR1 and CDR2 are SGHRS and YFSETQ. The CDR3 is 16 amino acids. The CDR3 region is CASSLPGLAGGNEQFF. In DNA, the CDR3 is TGCGCCAGCAGCCTACCGGGACTAGCGGGGGGAAATGAGCAGTTCTTC. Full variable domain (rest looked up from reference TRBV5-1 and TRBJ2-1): KAGVTQTPRYLIKTRGQQVTLSCSPISGHRSVSWYQQTPGQGLQFLFEYFSETQRNKGNFPGRFSGRQFSNSRSEMNVSTLELGDSALYLCASSLPGLAGGNEQFFGPGTRLTVL.

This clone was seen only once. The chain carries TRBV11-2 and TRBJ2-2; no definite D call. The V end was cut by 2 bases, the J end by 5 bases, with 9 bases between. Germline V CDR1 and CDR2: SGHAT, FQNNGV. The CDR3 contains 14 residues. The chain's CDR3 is CASSLPARTGELFF. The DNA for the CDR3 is TGTGCCAGCAGCTTACCAGCGAGAACCGGGGAGCTGTTTTTT.

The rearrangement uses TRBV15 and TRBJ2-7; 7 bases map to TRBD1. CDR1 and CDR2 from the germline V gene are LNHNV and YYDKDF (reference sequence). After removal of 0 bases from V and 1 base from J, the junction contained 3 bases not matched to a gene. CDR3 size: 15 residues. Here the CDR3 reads CATSRDEDRSYEQYF. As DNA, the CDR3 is TGTGCCACCAGCAGAGATGAGGACAGGTCCTACGAGCAGTACTTC.

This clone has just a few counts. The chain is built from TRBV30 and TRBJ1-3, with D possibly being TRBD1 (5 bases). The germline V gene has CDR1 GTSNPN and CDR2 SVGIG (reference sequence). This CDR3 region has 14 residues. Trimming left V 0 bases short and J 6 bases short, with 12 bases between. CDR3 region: CAWSVARAVNTIYF. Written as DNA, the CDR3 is TGTGCCTGGAGTGTGGCCAGGGCGGTAAACACCATATATTTT.

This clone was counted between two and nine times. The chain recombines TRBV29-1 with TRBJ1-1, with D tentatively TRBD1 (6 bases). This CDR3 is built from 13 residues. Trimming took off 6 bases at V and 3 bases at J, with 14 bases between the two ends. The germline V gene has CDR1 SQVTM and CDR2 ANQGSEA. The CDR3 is CSVRPQGYTEAFF. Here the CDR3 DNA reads TGCAGCGTCCGCCCCCAGGGGTACACTGAAGCTTTCTTT.

CDR3 in DNA: TGTGCCAGCAGCCAAGCGGGTACGAGGGCTTACAATGAGCAGTTCTTC. Its protein is CASSQAGTRAYNEQFF. The chain has TRBV7-9 and TRBJ2-1; D perhaps matches TRBD2 (6 bases). V was shortened by 5 bases and J by 4 bases, with 18 bases between the two germline ends. The CDR3 length is 16 residues. Per germline, CDR1 SEHNR and CDR2 FQNEAQ (reference sequence).

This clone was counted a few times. The CDR3 nucleotides are TGCAGCGTTGAGGGCGGGCGAGAGACCCAGTACTTC. Its protein product is CSVEGGRETQYF. J is TRBJ2-5 and V is TRBV29-1; TRBD2 is a possible D gene (5 bases). Trimming stripped 3 bases from V and 4 bases from J, with 9 bases between. Per germline, CDR1 SQVTM and CDR2 ANQGSEA. This CDR3 is 12 amino acids long.

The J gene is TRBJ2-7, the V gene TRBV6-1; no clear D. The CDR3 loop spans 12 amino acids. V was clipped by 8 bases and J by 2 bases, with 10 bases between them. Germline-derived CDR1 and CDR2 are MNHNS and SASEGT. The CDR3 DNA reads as TGTGCCAGCCAGAAAGAGGCCTACGAGCAGTACTTC. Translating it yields CASQKEAYEQYF.

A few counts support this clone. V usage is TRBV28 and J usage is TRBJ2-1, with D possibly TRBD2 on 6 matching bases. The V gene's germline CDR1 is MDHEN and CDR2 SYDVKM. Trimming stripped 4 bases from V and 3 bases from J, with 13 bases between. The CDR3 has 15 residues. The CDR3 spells CASSSPGSGYNEQFF. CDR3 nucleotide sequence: TGTGCCAGCAGTTCCCCCGGGAGCGGCTACAATGAGCAGTTCTTC.

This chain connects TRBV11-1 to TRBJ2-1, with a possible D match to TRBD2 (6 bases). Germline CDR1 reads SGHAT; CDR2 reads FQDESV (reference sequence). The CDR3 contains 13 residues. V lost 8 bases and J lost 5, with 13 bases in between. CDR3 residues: CASLRLGHNEQFF. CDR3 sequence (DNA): TGTGCCAGCTTAAGACTAGGCCACAATGAGCAGTTCTTC.

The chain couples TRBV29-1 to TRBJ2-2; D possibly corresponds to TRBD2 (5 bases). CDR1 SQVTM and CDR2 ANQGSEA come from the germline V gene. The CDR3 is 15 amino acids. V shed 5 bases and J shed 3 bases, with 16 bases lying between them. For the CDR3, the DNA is TGCAGCGTTCTGGAGGCTAGACGAGACACCGGGGAGCTGTTTTTT. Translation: CSVLEARRDTGELFF.

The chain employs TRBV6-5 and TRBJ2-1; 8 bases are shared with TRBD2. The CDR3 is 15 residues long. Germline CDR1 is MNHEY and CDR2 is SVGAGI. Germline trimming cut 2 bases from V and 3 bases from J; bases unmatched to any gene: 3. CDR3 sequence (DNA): TGTGCCAGCAGTTACGAGCTAGCGGGCTACAATGAGCAGTTCTTC. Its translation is CASSYELAGYNEQFF.